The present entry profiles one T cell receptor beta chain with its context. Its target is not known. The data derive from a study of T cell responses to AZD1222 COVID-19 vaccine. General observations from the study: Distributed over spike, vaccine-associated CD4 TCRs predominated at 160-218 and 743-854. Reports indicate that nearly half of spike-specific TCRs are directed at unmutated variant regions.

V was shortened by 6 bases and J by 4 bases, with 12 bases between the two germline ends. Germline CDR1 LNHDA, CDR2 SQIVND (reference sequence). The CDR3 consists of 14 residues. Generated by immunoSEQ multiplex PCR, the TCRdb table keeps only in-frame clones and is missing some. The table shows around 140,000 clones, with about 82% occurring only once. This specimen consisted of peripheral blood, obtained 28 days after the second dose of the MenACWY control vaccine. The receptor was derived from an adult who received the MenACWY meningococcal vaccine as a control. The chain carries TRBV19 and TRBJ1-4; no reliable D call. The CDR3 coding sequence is TGTGCCAGTAGCCCATCGGGGATTAATGAAAAACTGTTTTTT. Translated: CASSPSGINEKLFF.